The 18 T cell receptor beta chains given below trace back to one sample, sequenced in a study of shared clonotypes between healthy human individuals. Assay used: immunoSEQ multiplex PCR; TCRdb lists only in-frame clones, some missing. This table holds millions of clones, 85% to 95% found once. The sequenced material came from naive CD4+ T cells sorted from blood. The subset here: CD45RA+ positively selected. These receptors all stem from a man aged 18 to 35 in good health.

The gene calls are TRBV19 and TRBJ2-1; TRBD2 aligns across 8 bases. CDR3 length: 16 amino acids. CDR1 and CDR2 (germline): LNHDA, SQIVND (reference sequence). After removal of 5 bases from V and 3 bases from J, the junction contained 9 bases not matched to a gene. The CDR3 DNA sequence: TGTGCCAGTAGTCCTGGAAGAACTAGCGGCTACAATGAGCAGTTCTTC. It translates to CASSPGRTSGYNEQFF.

The chain's CDR3 is CAWTNLDRYYGYTF. CDR3 in DNA: TGTGCCTGGACCAATCTGGACAGATACTATGGCTACACCTTC. The chain employs TRBV30 and TRBJ1-2; D is perhaps TRBD1 (6 bases). The germline V and J ends were trimmed by 4 bases and 3 bases, with 15 bases remaining between them. This CDR3 contains 14 residues. CDR1 is GTSNPN and CDR2 is SVGIG in the germline V gene (reference sequence).

The chain recombines TRBV30 with TRBJ2-3; no firm D call. Germline loops: CDR1 GTSNPN, CDR2 SVGIG (reference sequence). The CDR3 extends over 11 amino acids. V gave up 5 bases and J gave up 9 bases, with 12 bases separating them. This CDR3 is CAWSVGGTQYF. The CDR3 DNA follows: TGTGCCTGGTCCGTTGGTGGGACGCAGTATTTT. Filled out from reference TRBV30 and TRBJ2-3, the complete variable domain reads SQTIHQWPATLVQPVGSPLSLECTVEGTSNPNLYWYRQAAGRGLQLLFYSVGIGQISSEVPQNLSASRPQDRQFILSSKKLLLSDSGFYLCAWSVGGTQYFGPGTRLTVL.

Notes on this clone: The junction and the germline gene differ at one end; a read error may be behind it. V and J are TRBV2 and TRBJ1-2, with D perhaps TRBD1 (5 bases). CDR3 length: 13 residues. Germline CDR1 reads SNHLY; CDR2 reads FYNNEI. The CDR3 protein is CASSQLQDGGFYF. The CDR3 coding sequence is TGTGCCAGCAGCCAACTACAGGACGGAGGGTTCTATTTC.

This clone has only one observation. Additional DNA sequences in this sample encode the identical CDR3. The CDR3 bases are TGTGCCAGCAGCTTAGTCTCCTCGAACACTGAAGCTTTCTTT. It yields the protein CASSLVSSNTEAFF. V gene TRBV7-9 combines with J gene TRBJ1-1; D is uncertain. Germline V gives CDR1 SEHNR, CDR2 FQNEAQ (reference sequence). V lost 1 base and J 1 base, leaving 7 bases between the germline ends. The CDR3 has 14 residues.

This rearrangement joins TRBV29-1 to TRBJ1-5; no reliable D call. Germline V gene lookup returns CDR1 SQVTM and CDR2 ANQGSEA. CDR3 length equals 12 residues. V dropped 4 bases and J dropped 4 bases, with 8 bases sitting between them. The CDR3 reads CSVGSPNQPQHF. CDR3 sequence (DNA): TGCAGCGTTGGTTCTCCAAATCAGCCCCAGCATTTT.

The V call is TRBV28, the J call TRBJ2-5; no clear D. Germline CDR1 is MDHEN and CDR2 is SYDVKM. V was cut by 6 bases and J by 5 bases, with 10 bases left in between. The length of the CDR3 is 12 residues. CDR3 coding DNA: TGTGCCAGCAGCACTACCAGGGAGACCCAGTACTTC. Protein sequence: CASSTTRETQYF.

The V gene is TRBV27, the J gene TRBJ2-3, with D perhaps TRBD1 (6 bases). Trimming removed 0 bases from V and 0 bases from J, with 10 bases in between. The CDR3 contains 16 residues. Per the germline V gene, CDR1 is MNHEY and CDR2 is SMNVEV (reference sequence). The CDR3 loop is CASSLSRGPSTDTQYF. As DNA, the CDR3 is TGTGCCAGCAGTTTATCCAGGGGCCCTAGCACAGATACGCAGTATTTT.

This clone was seen only a few times. This may arise from a read error, as a much more abundant clone is one base away. This CDR3 fails to terminate in the conserved phenylalanine or tryptophan, so it likely reflects a read error. This rearrangement joins TRBV30 to TRBJ2-7, with D possibly called TRBD1 or TRBD2 (5 bases each). Germline CDR1 GTSNPN, CDR2 SVGIG (reference sequence). V was pared by 3 bases and J by 0 bases, with 15 bases between. CDR3 length: 15 residues. CDR3 in amino acids: CAWSLRRGGSYEQYL. The CDR3 region has the DNA TGTGCCTGGAGCCTTCGACGGGGCGGCTCCTACGAGCAGTACCTC.

J is TRBJ2-2 and V is TRBV28, with a tentative D call TRBD1 (6 bases). Trimming removed 2 bases from V and 6 bases from J, with 16 bases in between. Germline V gives CDR1 MDHEN, CDR2 SYDVKM. This CDR3 is 16 amino acids long. CDR3 region: CASSLPARQEAGELFF. In DNA form, the CDR3 reads TGTGCCAGCAGTTTACCGGCCAGACAGGAGGCCGGGGAGCTGTTTTTT.

The chain has TRBV28 and TRBJ2-5; 9 positions match TRBD1. Trimming took 5 bases from V and 5 from J; bases not matched to a gene: 12. This CDR3 is 16 amino acids long. Germline CDR1 reads MDHEN; CDR2 reads SYDVKM. CDR3 sequence reads: CASSTPGQGTGETQYF. CDR3 in DNA: TGTGCCAGCAGTACACCGGGACAGGGTACAGGGGAGACCCAGTACTTC.

This rearrangement joins TRBV5-1 to TRBJ2-7, with TRBD2 matching over 14 bases. The CDR3 covers 16 residues. Germline loops: CDR1 SGHRS, CDR2 YFSETQ. V shed 0 bases, J shed 5 bases, and the junction held 4 bases outside the gene matches. The CDR3 DNA follows: TGCGCCAGCAGCTTGGGAGGGACTAGCGGGAGCCACGAGCAGTACTTC. Protein sequence: CASSLGGTSGSHEQYF. Together with reference TRBV5-1 and TRBJ2-7, the CDR3 gives the full variable domain: KAGVTQTPRYLIKTRGQQVTLSCSPISGHRSVSWYQQTPGQGLQFLFEYFSETQRNKGNFPGRFSGRQFSNSRSEMNVSTLELGDSALYLCASSLGGTSGSHEQYFGPGTRLTVT.

Of note for this clone: The same CDR3 also results from other DNA sequences found in this sample. The chain combines TRBV20-1 with TRBJ1-2; D gene ambiguous. The V gene's germline CDR1 is DFQATT and CDR2 SNEGSKA (reference sequence). V gave up 6 bases and J gave up 1 base, with 6 bases separating them. CDR3 length: 11 residues. CDR3 DNA sequence: TGCAGTGCGACCGATAACTATGGCTACACCTTC. It translates to CSATDNYGYTF.

This chain connects TRBV30 to TRBJ1-1, with no clear D. Germline V gene data show CDR1 as GTSNPN and CDR2 as SVGIG (reference sequence). Trimming took off 0 bases at V and 10 bases at J, with 12 bases between the two ends. The CDR3 is 12 residues long. DNA for the CDR3: TGTGCCTGGAGTGTAGGCGGGTTCATAGCTTTCTTT. Translating gives CAWSVGGFIAFF.

As DNA, the CDR3 is TGCGCCAGCAGCCAGAGTCCAGCAGTGACGGGCGAAAAACTGTTTTTT. Translating gives CASSQSPAVTGEKLFF. The J gene is TRBJ1-4, the V gene TRBV4-1; no definite D call. Trimming shortened V by 3 bases and J by 8 bases, and 19 bases separated the two germline ends. The CDR3 has 16 amino acids. Germline V lookup: CDR1 MGHRA, CDR2 YSYEKL.

This chain joins TRBV28 and TRBJ1-1, with D possibly being TRBD1 (6 bases). CDR3 length equals 14 residues. Germline V gives CDR1 MDHEN, CDR2 SYDVKM. The germline V and J ends were trimmed by 10 bases and 1 base, with 16 bases remaining between them. CDR3 nucleotides: TGTGCCACCTTAACAGGGCTCGGGAACACTGAAGCTTTCTTT. Translation: CATLTGLGNTEAFF.

V and J are TRBV6-6 and TRBJ2-5; 8 bases line up with TRBD2. The CDR3 consists of 16 residues. Germline V gene data show CDR1 as MNHNY and CDR2 as SVGAGI (reference sequence). V lost 1 base to trimming and J lost 9 bases; unmatched junction nucleotides: 13. For the CDR3, the DNA is TGTGCCAGCAGTTACTTCGGGGGGGGTGGCGGTGAGGCCCAGTACTTC. Its translation: CASSYFGGGGGEAQYF.

A word on this clone: A much bigger clone sits one base away, suggesting this may be a read error. V is TRBV30 and J is TRBJ1-1, with D hard to call. The V end lost 2 bases, the J end lost 3 bases, and 10 bases lay between the germline ends. This CDR3 contains 13 residues. Per the germline V gene, CDR1 is GTSNPN and CDR2 is SVGIG (reference sequence). CDR3 nucleotide sequence: TGTGCCTGGAGTATAGAACTTTACACTGAAGCTTTCTTT. This codes for CAWSIELYTEAFF.